The present entry profiles one T cell receptor beta chain with its context. This CDR3 is built from 15 residues. The V end was cut by 3 bases, the J end by 0 bases, with 9 bases between. Germline values: CDR1 SGHNT, CDR2 YENEEA. The record originates from a study of control samples from healthy donors and cancer patients. Data came from immunoSEQ multiplex PCR; TCRdb stores just in-frame clones and leaves some out. The table shows about 180,000 clones, with roughly 89% occurring only once. Material for sequencing was blood. The sequence was collected from a woman between 50 and 59 years old in good health. The chain carries TRBV11-3 and TRBJ2-1; a possible D gene is TRBD1 (6 bases). Here the CDR3 DNA reads TGTGCCAGCAGCTTCCGGGACAACTCCTACAATGAGCAGTTCTTC. It translates to CASSFRDNSYNEQFF.